These 4 T cell receptor beta chains were sequenced from one sample in a study of type 1 regulatory T cells. These receptors lack a known antigen. TCRdb re-called the reads with MiXCR, one entry per CDR3 protein. The sample comprises about 62,000 distinct CDR3 sequences, roughly two thirds of which are singletons, and less than 2% rests with the top ten. The source material was cultured non-Tr1 T cells, either the whole culture or a sorted T cell fraction (not recorded which). The receptors shown here come from a human donor in good health.

The chain recombines TRBV6-5 with TRBJ1-5; 7 bases agree with TRBD1. J was trimmed by 0 bases and V by 8 bases; bases with no gene match: 7. Per germline, CDR1 MNHEY and CDR2 SVGAGI. The CDR3 totals 15 residues. CDR3 in DNA: TGTGCCAGCGGGCCAGGGGGGATTAGCAATCAGCCCCAGCATTTT. Translated, it gives CASGPGGISNQPQHF.

This clonotype was picked up a small number of times. This chain uses TRBV3-1 with TRBJ2-5; no reliable D call. This CDR3 contains 15 residues. Looked up from germline, CDR1 is LGHDT and CDR2 is YNNKEL (reference sequence). V was clipped by 5 bases and J by 3 bases, with 16 bases between them. The CDR3 protein is CASSSGGSSKETQYF. CDR3 nucleotides: TGTGCCAGCAGCTCCGGCGGCTCCTCAAAAGAGACCCAGTACTTC.

This clonotype was picked up a small number of times. The chain employs TRBV10-3 and TRBJ2-5; unclear D gene. V lost 0 bases, J lost 5 bases, and 4 bases lay in between. Germline V lookup: CDR1 ENHRY, CDR2 SYGVKD. CDR3 length: 12 residues. CDR3 nucleotides: TGTGCCATCAGTGAGTCAGCGGAGACCCAGTACTTC. It encodes CAISESAETQYF.

The chain combines TRBV27 with TRBJ1-5; D gene uncertain. Germline CDR1 and CDR2: MNHEY and SMNVEV (reference sequence). V was shortened by 2 bases and J by 2 bases, with 13 bases between the two germline ends. This CDR3 spans 16 amino acids. This CDR3 is CASSLEIPGGNQPQHF. CDR3 DNA sequence: TGTGCCAGCAGTTTAGAGATCCCCGGAGGCAATCAGCCCCAGCATTTT.